Each of the 27 T cell receptor beta chains below was sequenced from the same sample in a study of blood T cell repertoires in COVID-19. Sequencing was performed with immunoSEQ multiplex PCR; in TCRdb, only in-frame clones are kept and a portion is missing. The data show almost 250,000 clones, 75% to 90% seen once. Specimen: PBMCs or T cells enriched from blood (not recorded which). Receptor source: a young woman who had recovered from COVID-19.

The rearrangement links TRBV6-2 or TRBV6-3 to TRBJ2-3; D remains unclear. CDR3 length equals 14 residues. With 2 bases removed from V and 0 bases from J, the gap between germline ends came to 6 bases. Germline-derived CDR1 and CDR2 are MNHEY and SVGEGT. This CDR3 is CASSYPRSTDTQYF. For the CDR3, the DNA is TGTGCCAGCAGTTACCCGAGAAGCACAGATACGCAGTATTTT.

The rearrangement uses TRBV19 and TRBJ1-1, with 8 bases lining up with TRBD1. The V segment lost 7 bases and the J segment 0 bases; nucleotides outside the gene matches: 7. The germline CDR1 and CDR2 sequences are LNHDA and SQIVND (reference sequence). CDR3 length: 15 residues. The CDR3 loop reads CASKRTGQMNTEAFF. The CDR3 bases are TGTGCCAGTAAGCGGACAGGGCAAATGAACACTGAAGCTTTCTTT. The variable domain in full, with the rest retrieved from reference TRBV19 and TRBJ1-1, is DGGITQSPKYLFRKEGQNVTLSCEQNLNHDAMYWYRQDPGQGLRLIYYSQIVNDFQKGDIAEGYSVSREKKESFPLTVTSAQKNPTAFYLCASKRTGQMNTEAFFGQGTRLTVV.

In DNA, the CDR3 is TGTGCCAGCAGCTTGGGGGCAGGGGCAAACTACGAGCAGTACTTC. Translation gives CASSLGAGANYEQYF. The chain has TRBV7-9 and TRBJ2-7, with D tentatively TRBD1 (6 bases). The CDR3 length is 15 residues. Germline V gene data show CDR1 as SEHNR and CDR2 as FQNEAQ (reference sequence). The germline V and J ends were trimmed by 3 bases and 3 bases, with 15 bases remaining between them.

This chain connects TRBV9 to TRBJ2-1; 9 positions agree with TRBD1. From germline, CDR1 is SGDLS and CDR2 YYNGEE. V was pared by 4 bases and J by 5 bases, with 7 bases of the junction left unmatched. This CDR3 contains 15 residues. The CDR3: CASSWRDRGDNEQFF. The CDR3, as DNA: TGTGCCAGCAGCTGGCGAGACAGGGGGGACAATGAGCAGTTCTTC. Supplemented by reference TRBV9 and TRBJ2-1, the full variable domain reads DSGVTQTPKHLITATGQRVTLRCSPRSGDLSVYWYQQSLDQGLQFLIQYYNGEERAKGNILERFSAQQFPDLHSELNLSSLELGDSALYFCASSWRDRGDNEQFFGPGTRLTVL.

The V gene is TRBV4-1, the J gene TRBJ1-1; no reliable D call. The germline gives CDR1 MGHRA, CDR2 YSYEKL. CDR3 length: 15 residues. Trimming left V 2 bases short and J 2 bases short, with 12 bases between. The CDR3 DNA reads as TGCGCCAGCAGCCAAACGCCTAGGATAAACACTGAAGCTTTCTTT. Amino acid sequence: CASSQTPRINTEAFF.

The chain recombines TRBV4-1 with TRBJ1-2, with TRBD1 matching 8 bases. The CDR3 extends over 17 amino acids. The V gene's germline CDR1 is MGHRA and CDR2 YSYEKL. J gave up 4 bases and V 2 bases, and 12 bases lay outside the gene matches. In DNA, the CDR3 is TGCGCCAGCAGCCAAAAGGGAGGACAGGGAGCGGGCTATGGCTACACCTTC. This gives the protein CASSQKGGQGAGYGYTF.

V and J are TRBV7-9 and TRBJ1-1; D gene uncertain. Trimming took 1 base from V and 4 from J, leaving 7 bases between them. The CDR3 loop spans 13 amino acids. Looked up from germline, CDR1 is SEHNR and CDR2 is FQNEAQ (reference sequence). CDR3 bases: TGTGCCAGCAGCTTAGAGGAGGTCACTGAAGCTTTCTTT. The encoded protein is CASSLEEVTEAFF.

The CDR3 DNA is TGCGCCAGCAGCCCAGGAACCCCCTACGAGCAGTACTTC. Translated, it gives CASSPGTPYEQYF. The chain couples TRBV5-1 to TRBJ2-7; no clear D gene. V was pared by 4 bases and J by 2 bases, with 10 bases between. Germline CDR1 reads SGHRS; CDR2 reads YFSETQ. The CDR3 is 13 amino acids.

The CDR3 DNA follows: TGTGCCAGCAGCTCAGACATTGGGTACACCGGGGAGCTGTTTTTT. Encoded protein: CASSSDIGYTGELFF. The chain carries TRBV7-2 and TRBJ2-2; D gene unclear. Germline CDR1 is SGHTA and CDR2 is FQGNSA. The CDR3 contains 15 residues. Trimming took 4 bases from V and 3 from J, leaving 12 bases between them.

The chain is built from TRBV7-9 and TRBJ1-1, with D possibly being TRBD1 (6 bases). V was pared by 1 base and J by 7 bases, with 10 bases between. CDR1 SEHNR and CDR2 FQNEAQ come from the germline V gene (reference sequence). The CDR3 consists of 13 residues. This CDR3 is CASSLGARGEAFF. The CDR3 nucleotides read TGTGCCAGCAGCTTAGGGGCCAGGGGTGAAGCTTTCTTT. The variable domain in full, completed from reference TRBV7-9 and TRBJ1-1, reads DTGVSQNPRHKITKRGQNVTFRCDPISEHNRLYWYRQTLGQGPEFLTYFQNEAQLEKSRLLSDRFSAERPKGSFSTLEIQRTEQGDSAMYLCASSLGARGEAFFGQGTRLTVV.

V usage is TRBV14 and J usage is TRBJ2-1, with 8 bases identical to TRBD1. V lost 1 base and J lost 4; bases outside the gene matches: 3. The length of the CDR3 is 15 residues. Germline loops: CDR1 SGHDN, CDR2 FVKESK. The CDR3 DNA is TGTGCCAGCAGCCAAGTAACAGGGGGGTACAATGAGCAGTTCTTC. Translation gives CASSQVTGGYNEQFF.

The rearrangement links TRBV7-2 to TRBJ1-5; perhaps TRBD1 as D (5 bases). In germline, CDR1 is SGHTA, CDR2 FQGNSA. Trimming pared 5 bases from V and 0 bases from J, leaving 8 bases between. This CDR3 is built from 14 residues. CDR3 sequence reads: CASSPGVSNQPQHF. DNA of the CDR3: TGTGCCAGCAGCCCGGGGGTTAGCAATCAGCCCCAGCATTTT.

The DNA of the CDR3 is TGTGCCATCAGTGACAATAGCGCTGTTGGACGGCGGAAGGTTGAGCAGTTCTTC. As protein: CAISDNSAVGRRKVEQFF. The rearrangement uses TRBV10-3 and TRBJ2-1; D is possibly TRBD2 (5 bases). V lost 3 bases and J 9 bases, leaving 27 bases between the germline ends. This CDR3 region has 18 residues. Germline-derived CDR1 and CDR2 are ENHRY and SYGVKD.

The chain employs TRBV18 and TRBJ2-7; TRBD1 aligns across 9 bases. The CDR3 spans 15 residues. Trimming at V came to 2 bases and at J to 5 bases, leaving 7 bases not matched to a gene. Germline V gives CDR1 KGHSH, CDR2 LQKENI. CDR3 amino acids: CASSPSGTGWNEQYF. DNA of the CDR3: TGTGCCAGCTCACCATCCGGGACAGGGTGGAACGAGCAGTACTTC.

V gene TRBV5-5 combines with J gene TRBJ2-7, with 9 bases aligning to TRBD1. Germline V gene lookup returns CDR1 SGHKS and CDR2 YYEKEE (reference sequence). Trimming removed 2 bases from V and 3 bases from J; junction bases left unmatched: 6. This CDR3 comprises 15 residues. The CDR3 DNA sequence: TGTGCCAGCAGCTTCCAGGACAGGGGTTTCTACGAGCAGTACTTC. Residues: CASSFQDRGFYEQYF.

The chain has TRBV5-5 and TRBJ1-1; D perhaps matches TRBD1 (5 bases). The CDR3 consists of 15 residues. Trimming shortened V by 4 bases and J by 1 base, and 14 bases separated the two germline ends. Looked up from germline, CDR1 is SGHKS and CDR2 is YYEKEE (reference sequence). CDR3 DNA: TGTGCCAGCAGCATGAGGGTGGGGGGGAACACTGAAGCTTTCTTT. Protein product: CASSMRVGGNTEAFF.

CDR3 coding DNA: TGTGCCAGCAGCGTAGTCGGGACAGCTATCTACAATGAGCAGTTCTTC. Amino acid sequence: CASSVVGTAIYNEQFF. The chain recombines TRBV9 with TRBJ2-1; 7 bases line up with TRBD1. Germline CDR1 SGDLS, CDR2 YYNGEE. With V trimmed by 0 bases and J by 3 bases, 6 bases remained unmatched. The CDR3 is 16 amino acids.

CDR3 nucleotide sequence: TGTGCCAGCAGCTTAGACTCCACAGATACGCAGTATTTT. Translation: CASSLDSTDTQYF. The chain couples TRBV7-9 to TRBJ2-3; D is ambiguous. Per germline, CDR1 SEHNR and CDR2 FQNEAQ (reference sequence). V shed 1 base and J shed 2 bases, with 4 bases lying between them. This CDR3 is 13 amino acids long.

The rearrangement links TRBV19 to TRBJ2-1; no clear D gene. V lost 3 bases, J lost 2 bases, and 11 bases lay in between. The germline V gene has CDR1 LNHDA and CDR2 SQIVND (reference sequence). This CDR3 region has 15 residues. This CDR3 reads CASSIMTQTYNEQFF. CDR3 sequence (DNA): TGTGCCAGTAGTATCATGACACAGACCTACAATGAGCAGTTCTTC. The full variable domain, rest sourced from reference TRBV19 and TRBJ2-1, is DGGITQSPKYLFRKEGQNVTLSCEQNLNHDAMYWYRQDPGQGLRLIYYSQIVNDFQKGDIAEGYSVSREKKESFPLTVTSAQKNPTAFYLCASSIMTQTYNEQFFGPGTRLTVL.

The genes are TRBV3-1 (or the pseudogene TRBV3-2) and TRBJ1-1; tentative D call: TRBD1 (5 bases). This CDR3 region has 14 residues. Trimming shortened V by 4 bases and J by 6 bases, and 15 bases separated the two germline ends. In germline, CDR1 is LGHDT, CDR2 YNNKEL (reference sequence). The CDR3, as DNA: TGTGCCAGCAGCCGGGGGGACCCGCGGGCTGAAGCTTTCTTT. Translated: CASSRGDPRAEAFF.

The chain links TRBV9 to TRBJ1-4; D might be TRBD1 (5 bases). Germline CDR1 SGDLS, CDR2 YYNGEE. The CDR3 runs to 19 residues. V was cut by 4 bases and J by 8 bases, with 30 bases left in between. CDR3 sequence: CASSSPSDLGPTGEEKLFF. DNA for the CDR3: TGTGCCAGCAGCTCCCCCAGCGACCTCGGACCAACGGGGGAGGAAAAACTGTTTTTT.

The J gene is TRBJ2-2, the V gene TRBV7-3; the D is unclear. The CDR3 has 14 residues. The V gene lost 8 bases and the J gene lost 6 bases, with 16 bases spanning the gap. The germline CDR1 and CDR2 sequences are SGHTA and FQGTGA. CDR3 nucleotide sequence: TGTGCCAGCGCGGTCCACCCATGGGCCGGGGAGCTGTTTTTT. Translation: CASAVHPWAGELFF.

The chain carries TRBV5-1 and TRBJ1-3, with 10 bases matching TRBD1. Germline lookup yields CDR1 SGHRS and CDR2 YFSETQ. There are 16 residues in the CDR3. V shed 3 bases and J 2 bases; nucleotides not matched to a gene: 5. CDR3 sequence: CASSSRQGAPGNTIYF. The CDR3 bases are TGCGCCAGCAGCTCGCGACAGGGGGCGCCTGGAAACACCATATATTTT.

This chain joins TRBV5-4 and TRBJ1-1; D is possibly TRBD1 (6 bases). Germline-derived CDR1 and CDR2 are SGHNT and YYREEE (reference sequence). Trimming left V 4 bases short and J 0 bases short, with 13 bases between. This CDR3 has 15 residues. CDR3 nucleotide sequence: TGTGCCAGCAGCCTTCCAGGGGCCATGAACACTGAAGCTTTCTTT. It codes for CASSLPGAMNTEAFF.

The CDR3 region has the DNA TGTGCCAGCAGCGTAGATCCGGGAACCATGAACACTGAAGCTTTCTTT. Its protein is CASSVDPGTMNTEAFF. The chain uses TRBV9 and TRBJ1-1; D unclear. CDR1 is SGDLS, CDR2 YYNGEE, per germline. The CDR3 loop spans 16 amino acids. Trimming cost V 0 bases and J 0 bases, with 12 bases left between them.

This rearrangement joins TRBV29-1 to TRBJ1-5; D is perhaps TRBD1 (5 bases). This CDR3 contains 16 residues. The V gene's germline CDR1 is SQVTM and CDR2 ANQGSEA. Trimming left V 3 bases short and J 2 bases short, with 17 bases between. For the CDR3, the DNA is TGCAGCGTTGAGAAGGGGCCGGAGTATGGCAATCAGCCCCAGCATTTT. It encodes CSVEKGPEYGNQPQHF. Supplemented by reference TRBV29-1 and TRBJ1-5, the full variable domain reads SAVISQKPSRDICQRGTSLTIQCQVDSQVTMMFWYRQQPGQSLTLIATANQGSEATYESGFVIDKFPISRPNLTFSTLTVSNMSPEDSSIYLCSVEKGPEYGNQPQHFGDGTRLSIL.

This chain uses TRBV27 with TRBJ1-2; no clear D. Germline loops: CDR1 MNHEY, CDR2 SMNVEV (reference sequence). The CDR3 loop spans 15 amino acids. V was trimmed by 7 bases and J by 4 bases, leaving 19 bases between them. The DNA for the CDR3 is TGTGCCAGCAAGTTCAGTCGGGAAGCTATCTATGGCTACACCTTC. It specifies CASKFSREAIYGYTF.